This T cell receptor (beta chain) was found in a study of blood T cell repertoires in COVID-19. About the study: The study drew acute and convalescent COVID-19 samples from the United States, Italy and Spain.

This CDR3 has 15 amino acids. Deletions cut 3 bases from V and 9 bases from J, with 18 bases between. Per the germline V gene, CDR1 is LNHDA and CDR2 is SQIVND (reference sequence). Original methodology: The assay estimated nucleated cells by amplifying reference gene primers. Only in-frame clones appear in the TCRdb table, and some are missing; sequencing was by immunoSEQ multiplex PCR. That table furnishes V, J and clone size, whereas the DNA furnished D and trimming. The sample contains approximately 34,000 clones, 81% of which appear only once. Enrolled during active infection, Seattle patients were then followed longitudinally.

The chain joins TRBV19 to TRBJ1-5; D is unclear. The TCR comes from a man in his 70s with COVID-19, enrolled during active disease. The specimen sequenced was peripheral blood. In nucleotides, the CDR3 is TGTGCCAGTAGTATCGCAGGTTCGCCCGGGGTGCCCCAGCATTTT. Translation: CASSIAGSPGVPQHF.